This entry concerns a single T cell receptor (beta chain). As yet, its antigen is unknown. The data derive from a study of OX40 agonist ivuxolimab in advanced cancers. General study findings and limits: The antigens recognized by the expanded peripheral T cells, that is their antigen specificity, were not determined. Certain nonresponders likewise exhibited a low normalized T-cell clonal expansion.

The assay was immunoSEQ multiplex PCR, and TCRdb's table has in-frame clones only and misses some. The sample has some 80,000 clones; 80% to 90% are singletons. Autoimmune disease history or systemic immunosuppression was exclusionary. Baseline was the first blood sampling point, followed by cycle 4 day 1 and cycle 7 day 1. The CDR3 is 17 amino acids. V trimming: 4 bases; J trimming: 3 bases; junction bases outside the gene matches: 13. Germline loops: CDR1 SGDLS, CDR2 YYNGEE. This sequence originates from an adult with an advanced solid tumor such as melanoma, head and neck, liver or kidney cancer. This chain uses TRBV9 with TRBJ2-3; 8 bases align to TRBD1. The source material was CD4+ or CD8+ T cells sorted from blood, sampled in a trial of the OX40 agonist ivuxolimab. The DNA of the CDR3 is TGTGCCAGCAGCTTACAGAGCAGGGGGCGCGGTACAGATACGCAGTATTTT. Translation gives CASSLQSRGRGTDTQYF. Filled out from reference TRBV9 and TRBJ2-3, the complete variable domain reads DSGVTQTPKHLITATGQRVTLRCSPRSGDLSVYWYQQSLDQGLQFLIQYYNGEERAKGNILERFSAQQFPDLHSELNLSSLELGDSALYFCASSLQSRGRGTDTQYFGPGTRLTVL.